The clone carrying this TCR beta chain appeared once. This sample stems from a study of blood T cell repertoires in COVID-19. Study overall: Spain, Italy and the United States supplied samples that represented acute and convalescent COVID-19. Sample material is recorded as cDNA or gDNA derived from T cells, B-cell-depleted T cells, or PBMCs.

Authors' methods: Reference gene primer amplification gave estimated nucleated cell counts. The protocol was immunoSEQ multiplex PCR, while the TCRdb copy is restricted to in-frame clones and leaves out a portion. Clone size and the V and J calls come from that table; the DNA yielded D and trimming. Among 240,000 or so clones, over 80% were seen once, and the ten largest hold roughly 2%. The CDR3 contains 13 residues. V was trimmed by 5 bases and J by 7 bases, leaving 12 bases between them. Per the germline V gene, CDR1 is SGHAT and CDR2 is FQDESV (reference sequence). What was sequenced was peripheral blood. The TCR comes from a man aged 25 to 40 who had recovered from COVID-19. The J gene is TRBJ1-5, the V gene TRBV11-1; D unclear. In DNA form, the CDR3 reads TGTGCCAGCAGCGCAGAAGTGCACCAGCCCCAGCATTTT. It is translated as CASSAEVHQPQHF.